This entry concerns a single T cell receptor (beta chain). This sample is drawn from a study of T-cell memory formation after mild COVID-19. Study as a whole: The TCR clusters were mostly specific to one donor.

Constant-segment-primed 5'RACE gave TCR alpha and TCR beta cDNA libraries with sample barcodes and UMIs. MiXCR, applied by TCRdb to the 5' RACE reads, yields one record per CDR3 protein. Of hundreds of thousands of distinct CDR3 sequences listed, 15% to 20% are singletons. The sample taken for sequencing was PBMCs or a T cell subset sorted from them (not recorded which). This TCR came from an adult woman who had mild COVID-19 (a few samples of this study predate the infection). Cell type and time point are not known.

The CDR3: CASTQGEANYGYTF. The CDR3, as DNA: TGTGCCAGCACTCAGGGAGAGGCTAACTATGGCTACACCTTC. The rearrangement joins TRBV6-2 or TRBV6-3 to TRBJ1-2; D is possibly TRBD1 (5 bases). V shed 7 bases and J shed 0 bases, with 12 bases lying between them. CDR1 and CDR2 (germline): MNHEY, SVGEGT. The CDR3 runs to 14 residues.